The next 13 T cell receptor beta chains were all read from a single sample in a study of shared clonotypes between healthy human individuals. TCRdb's copy holds only in-frame clones and misses some; the assay was immunoSEQ multiplex PCR. The sample has millions of clones; about 95% are singletons. Naive CD8 cells lacked CD45RO and underwent positive selection for CCR7, leaving out terminally differentiated effector memory CD45RA+ cells. Input material: naive CD8+ T cells sorted from blood. These receptors were taken from a man in his late teens or twenties in good health.

The J gene is TRBJ2-7, the V gene TRBV9, with D maybe TRBD2 (5 bases). Germline V gene data show CDR1 as SGDLS and CDR2 as YYNGEE. V was pared by 0 bases and J by 3 bases, with 16 bases between. CDR3 length equals 16 residues. The DNA for the CDR3 is TGTGCCAGCAGCGTAGGCGGGTCTCCCAACCTCTACGAGCAGTACTTC. This translates into CASSVGGSPNLYEQYF.

The J gene is TRBJ2-5, the V gene TRBV7-8, with TRBD1 identical over 7 bases. CDR1 and CDR2 from the germline V gene are SGHVS and FQNEAQ. The CDR3 is 16 amino acids. V gave up 5 bases and J gave up 3 bases; unmatched junction bases: 12. This CDR3 reads CASSQPRDSTEETQYF. The CDR3 DNA is TGTGCCAGCAGCCAACCCAGGGACAGTACAGAAGAGACCCAGTACTTC.

This clone was detected only once. The rearrangement joins TRBV28 to TRBJ1-1; a weak D match, TRBD1 (6 bases). This CDR3 is 13 amino acids long. Trimming took 6 bases from V and 2 from J, leaving 10 bases between them. Germline CDR1 and CDR2: MDHEN and SYDVKM. In DNA, the CDR3 is TGTGCCAGCAGACAGGGATCTAACACTGAAGCTTTCTTT. Encoded protein: CASRQGSNTEAFF.

The chain employs TRBV4-1 and TRBJ2-1, with TRBD2 identical over 8 bases. CDR3 length: 15 amino acids. With V trimmed by 0 bases and J by 3 bases, 1 base remained unmatched. Germline CDR1 is MGHRA and CDR2 is YSYEKL. CDR3 DNA: TGCGCCAGCAGCCAAGATGGGACTAGCTACAATGAGCAGTTCTTC. Translation gives CASSQDGTSYNEQFF.

This chain links TRBV7-9 with TRBJ2-3, with 8 bases identical to TRBD1. With V trimmed by 5 bases and J by 0 bases, 4 bases remained unmatched. The CDR3 has 15 residues. CDR1 and CDR2 from the germline V gene are SEHNR and FQNEAQ (reference sequence). The CDR3 sequence is CASSPRTGSTDTQYF. The CDR3 DNA follows: TGTGCCAGCAGCCCACGGACAGGGAGCACAGATACGCAGTATTTT.

CDR3 amino acids: CASSPRTGQTGGANVLTF. For the CDR3, the DNA is TGTGCCAGCAGCCCCCGGACAGGGCAGACAGGTGGGGCCAACGTCCTGACTTTC. This sequence joins TRBV7-9 and TRBJ2-6, with 8 bases fitting TRBD1. This CDR3 is 18 amino acids long. The V and J ends lost 5 bases and 3 bases, in that order; junction bases with no gene match: 12. Per the germline V gene, CDR1 is SEHNR and CDR2 is FQNEAQ (reference sequence).

The chain uses TRBV13 and TRBJ2-7; D ambiguous. The ends were cut back, 1 base at V and 1 base at J, with 11 bases in the middle. Per the germline V gene, CDR1 is PRHDT and CDR2 is FYEKMQ (reference sequence). The CDR3 runs 15 residues. The CDR3 nucleotides are TGTGCCAGCAGCTTAGACAGTAAACCGTCCTACGAGCAGTACTTC. It is translated as CASSLDSKPSYEQYF.

This clone was seen just once. The chain couples TRBV21-1 to TRBJ1-6; the table's D gene call, TRBD1, was not cross checked with the DNA. TRBV21-1 is classified as a pseudogene. The CDR3 is 16 amino acids. The CDR3 reads CASSIYGSLGNSPLHF. CDR3 nucleotide sequence: TGTGCCAGCAGCATTTACGGCTCCCTGGGCAATTCACCCCTCCACTTT.

This clone was counted a single time. The chain recombines TRBV5-1 with TRBJ2-7; TRBD2 might be the D (6 bases). Germline CDR1 is SGHRS and CDR2 is YFSETQ. The CDR3 covers 16 residues. The ends were cut back, 4 bases at V and 2 bases at J, with 19 bases in the middle. DNA for the CDR3: TGCGCCAGCAGCACACCCTTAAGCGGGCCAACCTACGAGCAGTACTTC. It is translated as CASSTPLSGPTYEQYF.

The chain joins TRBV10-3 to TRBJ1-2; D may be TRBD1 (5 bases). V shed 3 bases and J shed 3 bases, with 17 bases lying between them. This CDR3 has 16 residues. Germline CDR1 is ENHRY and CDR2 is SYGVKD. This chain's CDR3 is CAISDLQGRVDYGYTF. CDR3 bases: TGTGCCATCAGTGACCTCCAGGGCAGGGTGGACTATGGCTACACCTTC.

V usage is TRBV6-1 and J usage is TRBJ2-7; 10 nucleotides line up with TRBD1. J lost 6 bases, V lost 2 bases, and 10 bases had no gene match. This CDR3 spans 16 amino acids. Per germline, CDR1 MNHNS and CDR2 SASEGT. The CDR3 sequence is CASSEIDGTGEGEQYF. CDR3 DNA sequence: TGTGCCAGCAGTGAAATAGACGGGACAGGGGAAGGCGAGCAGTACTTC.

The V gene is TRBV4-1, the J gene TRBJ2-1; D gene uncertain. Germline lookup yields CDR1 MGHRA and CDR2 YSYEKL. The length of the CDR3 is 17 residues. V lost 0 bases to trimming and J lost 0 bases, with 12 bases between them. The CDR3 sequence is CASSQDVGQSSYNEQFF. Here the CDR3 DNA reads TGCGCCAGCAGCCAAGACGTAGGTCAGAGCTCCTACAATGAGCAGTTCTTC.

The V and J genes are TRBV11-2 and TRBJ2-7; perhaps TRBD2 as D (6 bases). Trimming pared 3 bases from V and 0 bases from J, leaving 12 bases between. The CDR3 loop spans 15 amino acids. Germline lookup yields CDR1 SGHAT and CDR2 FQNNGV. Here the CDR3 DNA reads TGTGCCAGCAGCTTGGGGCGGGGACCCTCCTACGAGCAGTACTTC. It translates to CASSLGRGPSYEQYF.